This entry describes one T cell receptor (beta chain). Its target is not known. This specimen includes other DNA sequences encoding the same CDR3. The data derive from a study of cytomegalovirus exposure and HLA in healthy donors. With 60 Vbeta and 13 Jbeta primers, the PCR was carried out. This table comes from immunoSEQ multiplex PCR, and its TCRdb copy is limited to in-frame clones, with some not included. The repertoire includes roughly 200,000 clones, around 88% of them detected once, and about 1% sits in the top ten. Study outcomes and limitations: Per a prior analysis, the majority of TCR beta V segments were productive roughly 90% or roughly 30% of the time.

With V trimmed by 4 bases and J by 5 bases, 2 bases remained unmatched. CDR3 length: 15 residues. The germline CDR1 and CDR2 sequences are LGHNA and YSLEER. This chain joins TRBV4-3 and TRBJ2-1, with TRBD2 matching 13 bases. The specimen sequenced was PBMCs. The source is a woman aged 18-29 years in good health and CMV-seronegative. CDR3 DNA: TGCGCCAGCAGCCCGGGGACTAGCGGGAACAATGAGCAGTTCTTC. As protein: CASSPGTSGNNEQFF.